Below are 15 T cell receptor beta chains sequenced from a single sample in a study of blood T cell repertoires in COVID-19. Sequencing was performed with immunoSEQ multiplex PCR; in TCRdb, only in-frame clones are kept and a portion is missing. The table includes some 260,000 clones, roughly 87% detected once. Input material: peripheral blood. All receptors derive from a man aged 18 to 35 with active or convalescent COVID-19.

This clone has a single count. The chain has TRBV4-2 and TRBJ1-1; tentatively, D is TRBD1 (6 bases). V lost 2 bases and J lost 4, with 17 bases in between. The CDR3 sequence is 16 residues long. CDR1 is LGHNA and CDR2 is YNFKEQ in the germline V gene. DNA of the CDR3: TGTGCCAGCAGCCAACCCGGGACAACGACTTTCACTGAAGCTTTCTTT. It codes for CASSQPGTTTFTEAFF.

CDR3 DNA sequence: TGTGCCAGCAGCCTAGGGACTAGCGGGAGGGGAGATACGCAGTATTTT. It translates to CASSLGTSGRGDTQYF. J is TRBJ2-3 and V is TRBV7-2; 16 nucleotides agree with TRBD2. CDR3 length: 16 residues. V lost 5 bases, J lost 5 bases, and 4 bases stayed unmatched. CDR1 and CDR2 from the germline V gene are SGHTA and FQGNSA.

This chain joins TRBV24-1 and TRBJ2-2; the D gene is possibly TRBD2 (5 bases). This CDR3 comprises 16 residues. V was clipped by 0 bases and J by 4 bases, with 11 bases between them. CDR1 is KGHDR, CDR2 SFDVKD, per germline. This CDR3 reads CATSDLTGVSTGELFF. Written as DNA, the CDR3 is TGTGCCACCAGTGATTTGACCGGGGTGAGCACCGGGGAGCTGTTTTTT.

Notes on this clone: The junction and the germline gene differ at one end; a read error may be behind it. J is TRBJ2-7 and V is TRBV19, with D perhaps matching TRBD2 (6 bases). CDR1 and CDR2 (germline): LNHDA, SQIVND (reference sequence). The CDR3 consists of 16 residues. This CDR3 is CASSLEFSGSAYEQYF. As DNA, the CDR3 is TGTGCCAGTAGTCTAGAGTTCTCCGGGAGCGCGTACGAGCAGTACTTC.

V gene TRBV2 combines with J gene TRBJ2-5; D may be TRBD2 (6 bases). Trimming cost V 6 bases and J 2 bases, with 22 bases left between them. Germline V CDR1 and CDR2: SNHLY, FYNNEI. The CDR3 length is 17 residues. CDR3 protein: CASRRNYGGIRQETQYF. The CDR3 nucleotides read TGTGCCAGCAGGAGGAACTATGGGGGGATCAGACAAGAGACCCAGTACTTC.

This chain joins TRBV27 and TRBJ2-1; 11 nucleotides align to TRBD2. The ends lost 6 bases at V and 6 bases at J; junction bases unmatched: 7. The CDR3 spans 15 residues. Germline lookup yields CDR1 MNHEY and CDR2 SMNVEV (reference sequence). The CDR3 nucleotides read TGTGCCAGCAGCCTCCTAGCGGGGGGTAGCAATGAGCAGTTCTTC. Its protein is CASSLLAGGSNEQFF.

This chain links TRBV5-1 with TRBJ2-5, with TRBD2 matching over 9 bases. The length of the CDR3 is 16 residues. Looked up from germline, CDR1 is SGHRS and CDR2 is YFSETQ. Unmatched junction bases numbered 4, after V lost 0 bases and J lost 1 base. The CDR3 reads CASSLGSGGSQETQYF. CDR3 nucleotides: TGCGCCAGCAGCTTGGGTAGCGGGGGTTCCCAAGAGACCCAGTACTTC.

The chain is built from TRBV27 and TRBJ2-7; TRBD1 agrees at 9 bases. Trimming removed 3 bases from V and 3 bases from J; junction bases left unmatched: 3. Germline V gene data show CDR1 as MNHEY and CDR2 as SMNVEV (reference sequence). CDR3 size: 14 residues. The CDR3 region has the DNA TGTGCCAGCAGTTTCGGGACAGGGATCTACGAGCAGTACTTC. The encoded protein is CASSFGTGIYEQYF.

The chain links TRBV19 to TRBJ2-5; a weak D match, TRBD1 (6 bases). This CDR3 comprises 14 residues. The V end lost 5 bases, the J end lost 1 base, and 11 bases lay between the germline ends. The V gene's germline CDR1 is LNHDA and CDR2 SQIVND (reference sequence). The chain's CDR3 is CASSVTGFQETQYF. The CDR3 nucleotides are TGTGCCAGTAGTGTAACAGGGTTCCAAGAGACCCAGTACTTC.

The J gene is TRBJ2-7, the V gene TRBV12-3 or TRBV12-4, with TRBD1 as a possible D gene (6 bases). The CDR3 is made up of 13 amino acids. V shed 5 bases and J shed 2 bases, with 10 bases lying between them. The CDR3 spells CASSRRGAYEQYF. In DNA, the CDR3 is TGTGCCAGCAGTCGCAGGGGAGCCTACGAGCAGTACTTC.

The chain uses TRBV29-1 and TRBJ1-1; no firm D call. Germline CDR1 is SQVTM and CDR2 is ANQGSEA. There are 13 residues in the CDR3. Trimming pared 3 bases from V and 4 bases from J, leaving 12 bases between. The CDR3 region is CSVDGVRRTEAFF. DNA for the CDR3: TGCAGCGTTGACGGGGTGCGCCGCACTGAAGCTTTCTTT.

The chain is built from TRBV28 and TRBJ1-5; possibly TRBD1 for D (6 bases). This CDR3 has 17 residues. From germline, CDR1 is MDHEN and CDR2 SYDVKM. V lost 3 bases and J lost 0, with 15 bases in between. This CDR3 is CASSFRSWTVSNQPQHF. The CDR3 DNA reads TGTGCCAGCAGTTTCCGCTCCTGGACAGTTAGCAATCAGCCCCAGCATTTT.

This sequence joins TRBV7-9 and TRBJ1-5, with 8 nucleotides matching TRBD1. The CDR3 length is 14 residues. The ends lost 5 bases at V and 7 bases at J; junction bases unmatched: 7. Germline CDR1 and CDR2: SEHNR and FQNEAQ (reference sequence). CDR3 in amino acids: CASSRTGLGQPQHF. Here the CDR3 DNA reads TGTGCCAGCAGCCGGACAGGGTTAGGGCAGCCCCAGCATTTT. The variable domain in full, completed from reference TRBV7-9 and TRBJ1-5, reads DTGVSQNPRHKITKRGQNVTFRCDPISEHNRLYWYRQTLGQGPEFLTYFQNEAQLEKSRLLSDRFSAERPKGSFSTLEIQRTEQGDSAMYLCASSRTGLGQPQHFGDGTRLSIL.

The chain combines TRBV5-1 with TRBJ2-3; TRBD1 matches at 7 bases. The ends lost 4 bases at V and 0 bases at J; junction bases unmatched: 8. CDR3 length equals 16 residues. In germline, CDR1 is SGHRS, CDR2 YFSETQ. CDR3 in amino acids: CASSQRQGASTDTQYF. CDR3 coding DNA: TGCGCCAGCAGCCAGCGACAGGGAGCGAGCACAGATACGCAGTATTTT.

The rearrangement uses TRBV25-1 and TRBJ1-5, with 8 positions matching TRBD1. Germline CDR1 MGHDK, CDR2 SYGVNS. With 7 bases clipped from V and 0 bases from J, the junction kept 11 bases outside the gene matches. This CDR3 contains 17 residues. DNA for the CDR3: TGTGCCAGCATCGGGGCAGGGGGCATTTATAGCAATCAGCCCCAGCATTTT. Its translation: CASIGAGGIYSNQPQHF. The full variable domain, its missing parts supplied by reference TRBV25-1 and TRBJ1-5, is EADIYQTPRYLVIGTGKKITLECSQTMGHDKMYWYQQDPGMELHLIHYSYGVNSTEKGDLSSESTVSRIRTEHFPLTLESARPSHTSQYLCASIGAGGIYSNQPQHFGDGTRLSIL.